The present TCR beta chain was sequenced within a study of T cells in Graves' hyperthyroidism and ophthalmopathy. Concerning this clonotype itself: What it binds is not known.

Orbital computed tomography, thyroid ultrasound, serum thyroxine and TRAb, and clinical symptoms together informed the diagnoses. RNA transcripts gave rise to amplified TCR beta CDR3 regions. First-round RT-PCR of the TCR CDR3 relied on the HTBI primer set. MiXCR, run by TCRdb on the multiplex PCR reads, gives a single entry per CDR3 protein. The table has about half a million distinct CDR3 sequences, around 22% seen once. Study findings and constraints: Blood also held most thyroid clonotypes expanded beyond 0.001. Ophthalmopathy got predicted by the model a median approximately six months before its onset.

Trimming at V came to 5 bases and at J to 4 bases, leaving 13 bases not matched to a gene. There are 16 residues in the CDR3. The germline CDR1 and CDR2 sequences are DFQATT and SNEGSKA (reference sequence). The origin of this receptor is a woman aged 25 to 39 with Graves' ophthalmopathy. Sequencing was carried out using blood. J is TRBJ2-7 and V is TRBV20-1; 11 nucleotides match TRBD2. DNA of the CDR3: TGCAGTGCTGGGTCCCCCTCTAGCGGGAGGAAGTACGAGCAGTACTTC. Amino acids: CSAGSPSSGRKYEQYF.